The clone carrying this T cell receptor (beta chain) has a count of ten or more. TCR beta VDJ combinations and CDR3 sequences were profiled from genomic DNA. Each CDR3 protein is one row after TCRdb ran MiXCR on the reads. The sample lists around 500,000 distinct CDR3 sequences; 25% to 40% were seen once. These data are taken from a study of CD8+CD57+ T cells in acquired aplastic anemia. The patients chosen for sequencing had shown expansion of CD8+CD57+ cells (detected by flow cytometry). Trimming cost V 3 bases and J 5 bases, with 16 bases left between them. The germline V gene encodes CDR1 MGHRA and CDR2 YSYEKL. This CDR3 is 15 amino acids long.

The chain links TRBV4-1 to TRBJ1-2; tentative D call: TRBD1 (6 bases). Sequencing was done on a sample of sorted CD4+, CD8+, or CD8+CD57+ T cells (not recorded which) from PBMCs. The clonotype was recovered from a human donor with aplastic anemia. CDR3 residues: CASSHGGGRGYGYTF. The CDR3 DNA follows: TGCGCCAGCAGCCACGGGGGCGGGCGTGGGTATGGCTACACCTTC.